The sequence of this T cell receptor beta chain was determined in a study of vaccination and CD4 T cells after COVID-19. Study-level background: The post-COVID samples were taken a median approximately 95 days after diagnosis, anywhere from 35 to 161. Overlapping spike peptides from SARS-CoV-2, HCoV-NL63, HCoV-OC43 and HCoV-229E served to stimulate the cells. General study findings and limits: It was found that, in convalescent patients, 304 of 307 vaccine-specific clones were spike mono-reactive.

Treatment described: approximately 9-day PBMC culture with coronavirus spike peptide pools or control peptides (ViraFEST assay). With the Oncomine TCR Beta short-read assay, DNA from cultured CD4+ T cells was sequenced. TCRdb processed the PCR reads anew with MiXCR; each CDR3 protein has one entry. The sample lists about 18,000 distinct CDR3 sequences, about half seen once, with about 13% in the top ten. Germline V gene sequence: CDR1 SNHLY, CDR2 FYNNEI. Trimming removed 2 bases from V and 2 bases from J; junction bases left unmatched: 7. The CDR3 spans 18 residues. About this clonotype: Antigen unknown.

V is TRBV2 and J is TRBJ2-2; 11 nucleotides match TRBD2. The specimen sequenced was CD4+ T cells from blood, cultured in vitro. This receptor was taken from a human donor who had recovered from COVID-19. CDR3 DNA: TGTGCCAGCAGTGAACCCCCTAGCGGGGGGATTAACACCGGGGAGCTGTTTTTT. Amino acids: CASSEPPSGGINTGELFF.